Here is one TCR beta chain with its context. The sample comes from a study of cytotoxic CD8 clonotypes in ibrutinib-treated CLL. Background on the study: Average yields of roughly 260,000 productive templates and tens of thousands of productive rearrangements characterized the samples.

Clones were read by immunoSEQ multiplex PCR, and TCRdb kept only the in-frame ones, dropping some. Among under 300,000 clones listed, 70% were seen once. The ends were cut back, 1 base at V and 5 bases at J, with 12 bases in the middle. CDR3 size: 14 residues. Germline V gene data show CDR1 as SGDLS and CDR2 as YYNGEE. Extraction of around 1.9 micrograms of genomic DNA from cryopreserved PBMCs supplied material for TCR beta libraries. This TCR was recovered from a human donor with chronic lymphocytic leukemia. The chain links TRBV9 to TRBJ2-5, with a weak D call TRBD1 (5 bases). The source material was PBMCs, sampled after 24 months of ibrutinib treatment. The CDR3 sequence is CASSVSGLGETQYF. CDR3 sequence (DNA): TGTGCCAGCAGCGTATCAGGGTTAGGCGAGACCCAGTACTTC.